This TCR beta chain is drawn from a study of vaccination effects on CD4 cells after COVID-19. Study information: Either the mRNA-1273 or the BNT162b2 vaccine was given to participants as two doses.

TCRdb's table, derived via immunoSEQ multiplex PCR, lists solely in-frame clones and lacks some. The table includes approximately 47,000 clones, about 70% detected once. Germline V gene sequence: CDR1 MNHEY, CDR2 SVGAGI. The length of the CDR3 is 13 residues. With 7 bases removed from V and 2 bases from J, the gap between germline ends came to 11 bases. Notes on this clone: Its antigen remains unidentified.

Cells that had been cultured for 10 days were the source of isolated CD4+ T cells. The genes are TRBV6-5 and TRBJ2-5; D ambiguous. The sequence came from a human donor who had a prior SARS-CoV-2 infection. This material consisted of CD4+ T cells from PBMCs cultured without peptide, taken before COVID-19 vaccination. In DNA form, the CDR3 reads TGTGCCAGCACGATGAATAAACAAGAGACCCAGTACTTC. It codes for CASTMNKQETQYF.